The 12 T cell receptor beta chains below all came from one sample that was sequenced in a study of shared clonotypes between healthy human individuals (dated by TCRdb to 2018 to 2020). Libraries were built with the immunoSEQ multiplex PCR assay. This immuneACCESS table, as held by TCRdb, lists in-frame sequences with V and J called but not all clones. Of the missing ones, under half trace to an unresolved V gene in checked studies; the others have no known cause. The sample table shows over 2 million clones, and over 85% are seen once. The ten largest clonotypes hold 0.13% of the sample. Material for sequencing was naive CD4+ T cells sorted from blood. This specimen's cell subset or site label, per the study, means: CD45RA+ positively selected. The receptors were sampled from a man aged 18 to 30 in good health.

This chain uses TRBV5-4 with TRBJ2-3; 10 nucleotides agree with TRBD2. The CDR3 contains 15 residues. The ends lost 2 bases at V and 3 bases at J; junction bases unmatched: 3. Germline lookup yields CDR1 SGHNT and CDR2 YYREEE (reference sequence). The CDR3 sequence is CASSFSSGSTDTQYF. CDR3 coding DNA: TGTGCCAGCAGCTTCTCTAGCGGGAGTACAGATACGCAGTATTTT.

Note on this clone: A much larger clonotype is one base distant, so this may be a read error. The identical CDR3 is also encoded by other nucleotide sequences in the sample. The chain carries TRBV30 and TRBJ2-5; 7 bases are a match to TRBD2. Germline V gives CDR1 GTSNPN, CDR2 SVGIG (reference sequence). CDR3 length: 13 amino acids. The DNA of the CDR3 is TGCGCCTCCCAAGGGGCTAGCGGAGAGACCCAGTACTTC. This codes for CASQGASGETQYF.

The chain employs TRBV6-4 and TRBJ1-5; D perhaps matches TRBD1 (5 bases). Germline-derived CDR1 and CDR2 are MRHNA and SNTAGT. CDR3 length equals 17 residues. The ends were cut back, 0 bases at V and 5 bases at J, with 17 bases in the middle. The DNA of the CDR3 is TGTGCCAGCAGTGACTCGAAAGGGGCGGGGAGGGATCAGCCCCAGCATTTT. Translation: CASSDSKGAGRDQPQHF.

The chain has TRBV28 and TRBJ2-7; D perhaps matches TRBD1 (7 bases). Germline V CDR1 and CDR2: MDHEN, SYDVKM. Trimming stripped 8 bases from V and 2 bases from J, with 22 bases between. The CDR3 contains 16 residues. The CDR3 sequence: CASVTRRQGGPYEQYF. The CDR3, as DNA: TGTGCCAGCGTGACGAGAAGACAGGGAGGACCCTACGAGCAGTACTTC.

Concerning this clone: The sample carries other DNA sequences with the same CDR3. V and J are TRBV28 and TRBJ1-5; perhaps TRBD1 as D (6 bases). This CDR3 contains 14 residues. V dropped 3 bases and J dropped 4 bases, with 10 bases sitting between them. Germline V gives CDR1 MDHEN, CDR2 SYDVKM. CDR3 DNA: TGTGCCAGCAGTTTGGGAGGGGGGAATCAGCCCCAGCATTTT. Translated: CASSLGGGNQPQHF.

This chain joins TRBV10-3 and TRBJ1-6, with 9 bases matching TRBD1. Looked up from germline, CDR1 is ENHRY and CDR2 is SYGVKD. CDR3 length equals 23 residues. Unmatched junction bases numbered 25, after V lost 0 bases and J lost 7 bases. The CDR3 protein is CAISESSVGGLSGQGFRNSPLHF. The CDR3 nucleotides read TGTGCCATCAGTGAGTCATCAGTAGGTGGACTCTCGGGACAGGGCTTTAGAAATTCACCCCTCCACTTT.

The V gene is TRBV30, the J gene TRBJ1-5; 7 bases match TRBD1. The CDR3 sequence is 14 residues long. After removal of 2 bases from V and 4 bases from J, the junction contained 5 bases not matched to a gene. Germline V gene data show CDR1 as GTSNPN and CDR2 as SVGIG (reference sequence). The CDR3 region has the DNA TGTGCCTGGAGTAAAGGACAGGCGAATCAGCCCCAGCATTTT. Amino acid sequence: CAWSKGQANQPQHF.

On this clone: Other DNA sequences within the sample encode an identical CDR3. The chain couples TRBV5-4 to TRBJ2-3; no clear D gene. Trimming removed 0 bases from V and 0 bases from J, with 8 bases in between. From germline, CDR1 is SGHNT and CDR2 YYREEE (reference sequence). The CDR3 is 15 amino acids. CDR3 nucleotides: TGTGCCAGCAGCTTGGGAGGCGCTAGCACAGATACGCAGTATTTT. This codes for CASSLGGASTDTQYF.

The V and J genes are TRBV5-5 and TRBJ2-7; D call uncertain. The V gene lost 3 bases and the J gene lost 3 bases, with 19 bases spanning the gap. CDR3 length: 16 amino acids. Per the germline V gene, CDR1 is SGHKS and CDR2 is YYEKEE (reference sequence). CDR3 region: CASSSLTGSNLYEQYF. In DNA form, the CDR3 reads TGTGCCAGCAGCTCGTTAACCGGGTCGAACCTCTACGAGCAGTACTTC.

The chain employs TRBV7-2 and TRBJ2-7, with D maybe TRBD2 (6 bases). The CDR3 length is 15 residues. Deletions cut 5 bases from V and 0 bases from J, with 14 bases between. The V gene's germline CDR1 is SGHTA and CDR2 FQGNSA. CDR3 bases: TGTGCCAGCAGCCCCCGGGGAGGTATCTCCTACGAGCAGTACTTC. Its protein product is CASSPRGGISYEQYF.

Details on this clone: Other DNA sequences from this sample encode an identical CDR3 as well. The chain carries TRBV7-2 and TRBJ2-2; a possible D gene is TRBD2 (6 bases). The CDR3 sequence is 14 residues long. From germline, CDR1 is SGHTA and CDR2 FQGNSA. Trimming stripped 5 bases from V and 1 base from J, with 8 bases between. The CDR3 loop reads CASSLSGNTGELFF. The CDR3 nucleotides are TGTGCCAGCAGCCTTAGCGGGAACACCGGGGAGCTGTTTTTT.

The chain couples TRBV5-1 to TRBJ2-1; no reliable D call. This CDR3 has 13 residues. V lost 2 bases and J lost 8, with 11 bases in between. The V gene's germline CDR1 is SGHRS and CDR2 YFSETQ. CDR3 bases: TGCGCCAGCAGCTTTAGCAACGGATATGAGCAGTTCTTC. Its protein is CASSFSNGYEQFF. The full variable domain, with the rest looked up from reference TRBV5-1 and TRBJ2-1, is KAGVTQTPRYLIKTRGQQVTLSCSPISGHRSVSWYQQTPGQGLQFLFEYFSETQRNKGNFPGRFSGRQFSNSRSEMNVSTLELGDSALYLCASSFSNGYEQFFGPGTRLTVL.